This T cell receptor (beta chain) stems from a study of metastatic and nonmetastatic thyroid tumors (dated by TCRdb to the early 2020s). Study-level background: For patients with malignant and with benign thyroid disease, the researchers compared repertoires between peripheral blood samples and tumor or nodule tissue samples.

The CDR3 covers 11 residues, taking in both the cysteine and the phenylalanine. The only DNA kept is the CDR3, 33 bases in frame from the first base. Trimming removed 5 bases from V and 2 bases from J, leaving 6 bases between the germline ends. CDR1 and CDR2 are read off the germline V gene as SQVTM and ANQGSEA. Study-wide conclusions, independent of this receptor: In both blood and tumor samples, malignant tumors were reported to have significantly higher TCR beta diversity than benign nodules.

Library preparation used PCR. Sequencing used an Illumina HiSeq 4000. High-throughput sequencing was used to profile the CDR3 region of the TCR beta-chain in every patient. The study's own analysis went as follows. Drawing on CDR3 differences between clinicopathological groups, the researchers built a classifier meant to tell apart patients with distant-metastatic papillary thyroid cancer. The Shannon index was used to assess repertoire diversity, and the Morisita-Horn index was used to assess tumor-blood repertoire similarity. TCRdb itself trimmed the public reads at Q25 with fastp, ran MiXCR and retained productive beta chains. These V and J calls are TCRdb output, not the study's own analysis. The sample has about 92,000 clones on record, about 15% of them singletons. Of the sample, 3.6% is held by the ten largest clones. Before undergoing thyroid surgery, none of the patients had been given any kind of treatment. The study retrospectively analysed patient clinical samples collected from 2012 to 2018 using T-cell receptor beta sequencing.

This clone was counted at least ten times. Its antigen is currently not known. Per-nucleotide qualities are absent, and no much larger clonotype sits a single base away. Recombination joined TRBV29-1 with TRBJ2-5; confidence is insufficient to name the D gene. Sequencing used blood. The clonotype comes from a female donor with papillary thyroid cancer or a benign thyroid nodule (not recorded which). Some clones in this sample may be carry-over from other donors' samples. The CDR3 protein: CSVTVQETQYF. The bases are TGCAGCGTTACAGTACAAGAGACCCAGTACTTC.